These 2 T cell receptor beta chains share one sample of origin, sequenced in a study of a mutant IDH1 vaccine in newly diagnosed glioma. TCRdb's table, derived via immunoSEQ multiplex PCR, lists solely in-frame clones and lacks some. This table holds about 38,000 clones, approximately 78% found once. No antigen has been identified for these receptors. Time point in this sample: week 5, during vaccination. Mutant IDH1 20-mer peptide, at 300 ug, made up each vaccine dose, with topical imiquimod. The sequencing here drew on PBMCs, taken from a glioma patient whose treatment included an IDH1 peptide vaccine. The source is a man aged 40-50 years with glioma.

The chain is built from TRBV2 and TRBJ1-1, with D uncertain. V lost 1 base and J lost 1, with 7 bases in between. From germline, CDR1 is SNHLY and CDR2 FYNNEI. The CDR3 has 14 amino acids. CDR3 region: CASSEGEWNTEAFF. The CDR3 DNA is TGTGCCAGCAGTGAAGGTGAGTGGAACACTGAAGCTTTCTTT.

The CDR3 nucleotides are TGTGCCACCAGCTTGGGACAGGGGCATGAAAAACTGTTTTTT. Translating it yields CATSLGQGHEKLFF. The chain employs TRBV15 and TRBJ1-4; 10 positions match TRBD1. J gave up 6 bases and V 5 bases, and 3 bases lay outside the gene matches. CDR1 is LNHNV and CDR2 is YYDKDF in the germline V gene (reference sequence). The length of the CDR3 is 14 residues.